These 29 T cell receptor beta chains came from one sample sequenced in a study of preoperative IRX-2 immunotherapy in early breast cancer (dated by TCRdb to about 2019). The library came from the immunoSEQ multiplex PCR assay. In TCRdb, the immuneACCESS table is reduced to in-frame sequences with V and J assigned. These tables do not hold every clone; where another copy was compared, an unresolved V gene accounts for under half, and the others remain unexplained. For this sample there are some 35,000 clones; roughly four fifths appear just once. The ten largest clones add up to approximately 1.5% of the sample. The label giving this sample's treatment or condition can be read as: preoperative locoregional IRX-2 cytokine immunotherapy. The sample was lymph node tissue, taken after IRX-2 immunotherapy. The source of these receptors is a human donor with breast cancer.

The chain combines TRBV19 with TRBJ2-7; 8 bases are a match to TRBD1. The V segment lost 5 bases and the J segment 3 bases; nucleotides outside the gene matches: 6. Germline assignment: CDR1 LNHDA and CDR2 SQIVND (reference sequence). The CDR3 is 14 residues long. The CDR3 DNA reads TGTGCCAGTAGTCTCCGACAGGGGAACTACGAGCAGTACTTC. It yields the protein CASSLRQGNYEQYF.

The V gene is TRBV28, the J gene TRBJ1-3; 7 nucleotides line up with TRBD1. Per germline, CDR1 MDHEN and CDR2 SYDVKM. This CDR3 comprises 15 residues. The CDR3 reads CASLPQGVSGNTIYF. Written as DNA, the CDR3 is TGTGCGTCTCTGCCGCAGGGGGTCTCTGGAAACACCATATATTTT.

The rearrangement uses TRBV29-1 and TRBJ2-2; D uncertain. V lost 4 bases and J 0 bases, leaving 6 bases between the germline ends. The CDR3 totals 13 residues. The germline CDR1 and CDR2 sequences are SQVTM and ANQGSEA. CDR3 residues: CSVGYSNTGELFF. The DNA for the CDR3 is TGCAGCGTTGGGTACTCGAACACCGGGGAGCTGTTTTTT.

V gene TRBV15 combines with J gene TRBJ1-4, with 7 nucleotides matching TRBD1. Germline V lookup: CDR1 LNHNV, CDR2 YYDKDF (reference sequence). With V trimmed by 0 bases and J by 0 bases, 7 bases remained unmatched. The length of the CDR3 is 18 residues. The CDR3 DNA is TGTGCCACCAGCAGAGATTCGGGGACAGCCGCAACTAATGAAAAACTGTTTTTT. Residues: CATSRDSGTAATNEKLFF.

The chain has TRBV7-1 and TRBJ2-7; D remains unclear. TRBV7-1 has ORF status, its function being uncertain. The V gene lost 4 bases and the J gene lost 6 bases, with 13 bases spanning the gap. The CDR3 runs 13 residues. CDR3 loop: CASSLFERGEQYF. The CDR3 nucleotides are TGTGCCAGCAGCTTATTTGAGCGCGGCGAGCAGTACTTC.

The chain employs TRBV7-7 and TRBJ2-3; the D is unclear. V lost 5 bases, J lost 6 bases, and 18 bases lay in between. This CDR3 is built from 15 residues. CDR1 and CDR2 from the germline V gene are SSHAT and FNYEAQ (reference sequence). The CDR3 DNA follows: TGTGCCAGCAGCCACGACCCCACTCCGGCGGATACGCAGTATTTT. Its protein product is CASSHDPTPADTQYF.

The rearrangement links TRBV19 to TRBJ1-2; D remains unclear. The CDR3 is 15 amino acids. With 5 bases removed from V and 4 bases from J, the gap between germline ends came to 17 bases. Germline V gene data show CDR1 as LNHDA and CDR2 as SQIVND (reference sequence). CDR3 nucleotides: TGTGCCAGTAGTCCCACGGAAGGTCACCCCTATGGCTACACCTTC. Amino acid sequence: CASSPTEGHPYGYTF.

This clone was seen only once. The chain is built from TRBV6-8 and TRBJ2-7, with D possibly being TRBD1 (5 bases). V lost 6 bases to trimming and J lost 2 bases, with 14 bases between them. The CDR3 contains 14 residues. In germline, CDR1 is MNHGY, CDR2 SAAAGT. The CDR3 DNA sequence: TGTGCCAGCAGCGCAGTCCAGGGCGCCTACGAGCAGTACTTC. Protein product: CASSAVQGAYEQYF.

This clone was counted only a few times. The chain employs TRBV15 and TRBJ1-5; the D gene is possibly TRBD1 (5 bases). Trimming cost V 0 bases and J 11 bases, with 17 bases left between them. Germline CDR1 is LNHNV and CDR2 is YYDKDF (reference sequence). The CDR3 covers 15 residues. The DNA for the CDR3 is TGTGCCACCAGCAGAGACCGGGGGGGTTTAAGAGCCCAGCATTTT. Translating it yields CATSRDRGGLRAQHF.

The genes are TRBV11-3 and TRBJ2-7; the match to TRBD1 covers 11 bases. The CDR3 is 16 residues long. The J segment lost 0 bases and the V segment lost 4 bases, leaving 5 bases of the junction unmatched. Germline CDR1 is SGHNT and CDR2 is YENEEA. Written as DNA, the CDR3 is TGTGCCAGCAGCTCGCTAGGGACAGGGGGCTCCTACGAGCAGTACTTC. Translation gives CASSSLGTGGSYEQYF.

This rearrangement joins TRBV11-3 to TRBJ1-1; a weak D match, TRBD1 (6 bases). Germline CDR1 SGHNT, CDR2 YENEEA. Trimming shortened V by 5 bases and J by 5 bases, and 18 bases separated the two germline ends. This CDR3 contains 15 residues. The CDR3 DNA follows: TGTGCCAGCAGCGACCGACAGGTCCAGGGAACTGAAGCTTTCTTT. It translates to CASSDRQVQGTEAFF.

The chain has TRBV11-3 and TRBJ1-6; TRBD1 is a possible D gene (6 bases). CDR3 length: 18 residues. Looked up from germline, CDR1 is SGHNT and CDR2 is YENEEA. Trimming pared 5 bases from V and 4 bases from J, leaving 21 bases between. This CDR3 is CASSHSKIPGQYNSPLHF. The CDR3 DNA sequence: TGTGCCAGCAGCCACTCAAAGATCCCGGGACAATATAATTCACCCCTCCACTTT.

The chain couples TRBV6-8 to TRBJ1-1; D not resolved. This CDR3 spans 14 amino acids. V was clipped by 10 bases and J by 2 bases, with 17 bases between them. Looked up from germline, CDR1 is MNHGY and CDR2 is SAAAGT. The CDR3 nucleotides are TGTGCCACTACGGACCGCCGGGCAAACACTGAAGCTTTCTTT. Translation: CATTDRRANTEAFF.

V gene TRBV7-7 combines with J gene TRBJ2-1; TRBD2 matches 7 bases. This CDR3 contains 17 residues. J was trimmed by 3 bases and V by 1 base; bases with no gene match: 9. Per germline, CDR1 SSHAT and CDR2 FNYEAQ (reference sequence). The CDR3 loop reads CASSLDRQRGYYNEQFF. CDR3 bases: TGTGCCAGCAGCTTAGATCGGCAGCGGGGATACTACAATGAGCAGTTCTTC.

The V gene is TRBV14, the J gene TRBJ2-1, with TRBD2 identical over 13 bases. The ends lost 1 base at V and 7 bases at J; junction bases unmatched: 4. The germline V gene has CDR1 SGHDN and CDR2 FVKESK. This CDR3 has 16 residues. This CDR3 reads CASSQVGGLAGNEQFF. The DNA for the CDR3 is TGTGCCAGCAGCCAAGTAGGGGGACTAGCGGGGAATGAGCAGTTCTTC.

As DNA, the CDR3 is TGTGCCAGCAGCTTAGGACGAGCGGGGGGCCCCTACGAGCAGTACTTC. Translating gives CASSLGRAGGPYEQYF. J is TRBJ2-7 and V is TRBV7-7, with TRBD2 matching over 9 bases. Germline CDR1 and CDR2: SSHAT and FNYEAQ (reference sequence). V lost 1 base to trimming and J lost 2 bases; unmatched junction nucleotides: 6. The CDR3 has 16 residues.

The chain has TRBV6-8 and TRBJ1-2; D is ambiguous. The CDR3 is made up of 13 amino acids. Trimming pared 7 bases from V and 0 bases from J, leaving 9 bases between. Germline values: CDR1 MNHGY, CDR2 SAAAGT. Here the CDR3 reads CASTPGTNYGYTF. The CDR3 nucleotides read TGTGCCAGCACCCCGGGAACTAACTATGGCTACACCTTC.

The genes are TRBV19 and TRBJ1-6; D might be TRBD1 (6 bases). The CDR3 loop spans 15 amino acids. CDR1 LNHDA and CDR2 SQIVND come from the germline V gene (reference sequence). V shed 0 bases and J shed 7 bases, with 10 bases lying between them. The CDR3: CASSIDRGGNSPLHF. The CDR3 DNA reads TGTGCCAGTAGTATAGACAGGGGAGGAAATTCACCCCTCCACTTT.

This rearrangement joins TRBV6-7 to TRBJ2-7; D is possibly TRBD2 (6 bases). TRBV6-7 is flagged as an ORF with uncertain function. This CDR3 is built from 14 residues. The V end was cut by 7 bases, the J end by 3 bases, with 16 bases between. The CDR3 protein is CASTLGGNNYEQYF. CDR3 nucleotide sequence: TGTGCCAGCACTTTAGGAGGGAATAACTACGAGCAGTACTTC.

The chain joins TRBV28 to TRBJ1-2, with a weak D call TRBD1 (5 bases). The CDR3 consists of 12 residues. V gave up 4 bases and J gave up 8 bases, with 11 bases separating them. Germline V gene lookup returns CDR1 MDHEN and CDR2 SYDVKM. The CDR3 sequence: CASSYTGRGYTF. The CDR3 nucleotides read TGTGCCAGCAGTTATACAGGACGCGGCTACACCTTC.

This chain uses TRBV1 with TRBJ1-2. TRBV1 counts as a pseudogene. This CDR3 is 15 amino acids long. The CDR3 nucleotides read TGCGCCAGCAGCCAAGATTCCGGGTTCGACTATGGCTACACCTTC. Its protein product is CASSQDSGFDYGYTF.

The chain links TRBV18 to TRBJ2-4; a weak D match, TRBD1 (7 bases). This CDR3 is 16 amino acids long. Trimming cost V 3 bases and J 0 bases, with 12 bases left between them. From germline, CDR1 is KGHSH and CDR2 LQKENI. This CDR3 is CASSPGTAGAKNIQYF. The CDR3 DNA sequence: TGTGCCAGCTCACCGGGGACAGCGGGAGCCAAAAACATTCAGTACTTC.

The genes are TRBV19 and TRBJ1-1; D is uncertain. With 2 bases removed from V and 0 bases from J, the gap between germline ends came to 10 bases. The CDR3 has 15 amino acids. CDR1 LNHDA and CDR2 SQIVND come from the germline V gene (reference sequence). The DNA of the CDR3 is TGTGCCAGTAGTATAAACGGGATTCTGAACACTGAAGCTTTCTTT. Translated: CASSINGILNTEAFF. Full variable domain (remainder filled in from reference TRBV19 and TRBJ1-1): DGGITQSPKYLFRKEGQNVTLSCEQNLNHDAMYWYRQDPGQGLRLIYYSQIVNDFQKGDIAEGYSVSREKKESFPLTVTSAQKNPTAFYLCASSINGILNTEAFFGQGTRLTVV.

V is TRBV6-8 and J is TRBJ2-3; possible D gene TRBD2, 5 bases. V lost 6 bases and J 1 base, leaving 14 bases between the germline ends. The CDR3 runs to 15 residues. Germline V gene sequence: CDR1 MNHGY, CDR2 SAAAGT. For the CDR3, the DNA is TGTGCCAGCAGGAGGGTGGCACAAGGCACAGATACGCAGTATTTT. Translation gives CASRRVAQGTDTQYF.

The gene calls are TRBV5-1 and TRBJ1-3; 9 bases match TRBD1. V lost 1 base to trimming and J lost 8 bases; unmatched junction nucleotides: 7. CDR3 length: 15 amino acids. From germline, CDR1 is SGHRS and CDR2 YFSETQ. CDR3 in amino acids: CASSLNRDREHTIYF. In DNA, the CDR3 is TGCGCCAGCAGCTTGAACCGGGACAGGGAACACACCATATATTTT. The variable domain in full, with the rest retrieved from reference TRBV5-1 and TRBJ1-3, is KAGVTQTPRYLIKTRGQQVTLSCSPISGHRSVSWYQQTPGQGLQFLFEYFSETQRNKGNFPGRFSGRQFSNSRSEMNVSTLELGDSALYLCASSLNRDREHTIYFGEGSWLTVV.

This chain joins TRBV6-8 and TRBJ1-6, with D possibly matching TRBD1 (5 bases). Trimming took 10 bases from V and 4 from J, leaving 11 bases between them. CDR1 is MNHGY and CDR2 is SAAAGT in the germline V gene. The CDR3 has 13 residues. The CDR3 protein is CAITDTYNSPLHF. Here the CDR3 DNA reads TGTGCCATCACGGACACTTATAATTCACCCCTCCACTTT.

This clone was observed a handful of times. This rearrangement joins TRBV15 to TRBJ1-3, with D unclear. The CDR3 is 14 residues long. Trimming pared 1 base from V and 0 bases from J, leaving 4 bases between. Germline V gene sequence: CDR1 LNHNV, CDR2 YYDKDF (reference sequence). The CDR3 nucleotides are TGTGCCACCAGCAGAGTTTCCTCTGGAAACACCATATATTTT. Its protein product is CATSRVSSGNTIYF.

The CDR3 region has the DNA TGTGCCAGCAGCTTTATGGAAACAAGCGGCTACACCTTC. Translated: CASSFMETSGYTF. The gene calls are TRBV7-1 and TRBJ1-2; unclear D gene. TRBV7-1 falls under the ORF class, with uncertain function. Trimming cost V 4 bases and J 8 bases, with 14 bases left between them. The CDR3 extends over 13 amino acids.

In this sample, this clone turned up once. The chain couples TRBV11-3 to TRBJ1-2; D ambiguous. Trimming took off 4 bases at V and 5 bases at J, with 14 bases between the two ends. This CDR3 is 14 amino acids long. CDR1 SGHNT and CDR2 YENEEA come from the germline V gene. CDR3 amino acids: CASSSHSGLYGYTF. The CDR3, as DNA: TGTGCCAGCAGCTCCCACTCCGGACTTTATGGCTACACCTTC.